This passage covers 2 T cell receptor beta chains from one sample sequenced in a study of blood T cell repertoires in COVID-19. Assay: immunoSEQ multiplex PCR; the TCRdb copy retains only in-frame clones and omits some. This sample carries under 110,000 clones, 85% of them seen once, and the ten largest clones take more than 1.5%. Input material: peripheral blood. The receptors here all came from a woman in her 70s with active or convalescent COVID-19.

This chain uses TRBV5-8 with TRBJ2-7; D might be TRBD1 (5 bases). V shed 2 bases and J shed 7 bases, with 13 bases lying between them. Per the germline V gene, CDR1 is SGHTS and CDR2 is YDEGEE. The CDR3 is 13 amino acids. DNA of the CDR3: TGTGCCAGCAGCTTTGCCAGGGTGGGAGAGCAGTACTTC. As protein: CASSFARVGEQYF.

The CDR3 protein is CSVVPGQGAREQYF. The CDR3 region has the DNA TGCAGCGTTGTTCCCGGACAGGGGGCGCGGGAGCAGTACTTC. The chain links TRBV29-1 to TRBJ2-7; 11 nucleotides match TRBD1. Germline CDR1 reads SQVTM; CDR2 reads ANQGSEA. V dropped 4 bases and J dropped 7; count of bases not matched to a gene: 9. The CDR3 covers 14 residues.